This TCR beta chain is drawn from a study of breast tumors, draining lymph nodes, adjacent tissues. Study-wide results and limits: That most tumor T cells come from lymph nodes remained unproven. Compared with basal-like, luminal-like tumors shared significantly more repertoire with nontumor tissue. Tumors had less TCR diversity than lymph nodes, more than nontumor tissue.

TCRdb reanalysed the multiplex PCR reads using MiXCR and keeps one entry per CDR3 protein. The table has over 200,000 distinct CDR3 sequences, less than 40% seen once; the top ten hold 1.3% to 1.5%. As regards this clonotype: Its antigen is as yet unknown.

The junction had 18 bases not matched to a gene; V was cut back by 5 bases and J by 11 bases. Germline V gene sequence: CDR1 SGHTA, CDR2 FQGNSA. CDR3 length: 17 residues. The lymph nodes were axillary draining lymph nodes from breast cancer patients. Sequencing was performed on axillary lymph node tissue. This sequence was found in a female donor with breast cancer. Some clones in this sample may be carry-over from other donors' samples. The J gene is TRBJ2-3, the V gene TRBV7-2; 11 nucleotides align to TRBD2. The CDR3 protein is CASSVTSGGSSYNEQYF. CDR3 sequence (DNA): TGTGCCAGCAGCGTAACTAGCGGGGGAAGCTCCTACAATGAGCAGTATTTT.